This T cell receptor beta chain came from a study of regulatory T cells in long-lasting Graves disease. CDR3 regions were amplified by Arm-PCR using iRepertoire HTBI primers to build TCR beta libraries. TCRdb fed the multiplex PCR reads into MiXCR, producing one record per CDR3 protein. The profile shows roughly 500,000 distinct CDR3 sequences, approximately 12% of them singletons. The CDR3 has 14 residues. Germline loops: CDR1 SGDLS, CDR2 YYNGEE. Trimming left V 0 bases short and J 5 bases short, with 11 bases between. Many counts were recorded for this clonotype. Its antigen is as yet unknown. The study, taken as a whole, reports: Persistent Graves' patients showed reduced TCR diversity versus newly diagnosed patients.

Regarding time point: newly diagnosed GD, antithyroid drugs for less than 3 months. Generation of the TCR library employed RNA extracted from PBMCs. These data were also reused for a study on T cells in Graves' hyperthyroidism and ophthalmopathy.

Sequences were derived from peripheral blood mononuclear cells (PBMCs), sampled at new diagnosis, from a patient treated with antithyroid drugs. The rearrangement links TRBV9 to TRBJ2-5, with D perhaps TRBD1 (6 bases). This TCR derives from a young man with Graves disease. The CDR3 nucleotides are TGTGCCAGCAGCGTAGGGTGGCAGGGGGAGACCCAGTACTTC. It is translated as CASSVGWQGETQYF.